This TCR beta chain was observed in a study of cytomegalovirus exposure and HLA in healthy donors. The study's findings and limits: A link between a missense DCLRE1C variant and TCR beta V- and J-gene trimming emerged from a later analysis. According to reports, the classifier identified cytomegalovirus status with high specificity and sensitivity. A later look showed TCR association rates differing by HLA locus, highest for DRB1 and lowest for HLA-C. Reportedly, HLA-A and HLA-B alleles of most subjects were accurately predicted from TCR beta.

Germline V CDR1 and CDR2: SGHVS, FQNEAQ. The CDR3 has 15 amino acids. V gave up 0 bases and J gave up 4 bases; unmatched junction bases: 1. Vbeta (60) and Jbeta (13) primers were used in the PCR. Using immunoSEQ multiplex PCR, the repertoire was profiled, and TCRdb retains in-frame clones only, with some absent. The sample lists under 200,000 clones; around 77% were seen once. With regard to this clone: Its antigen is unidentified.

This clonotype was obtained from a man aged 55 to 70 in good health and CMV-seronegative. The sequenced sample was PBMCs. This chain links TRBV7-8 with TRBJ1-5; 9 nucleotides align to TRBD1. The CDR3 here is CASSLATGGNQPQHF. The CDR3 nucleotides are TGTGCCAGCAGCTTAGCGACAGGGGGAAATCAGCCCCAGCATTTT.